These 26 T cell receptor beta chains share one sample of origin, sequenced in a study of resident and recirculating memory T cells in vitiligo. The data were produced by immunoSEQ multiplex PCR, yet TCRdb's version contains in-frame clones alone and is incomplete. The table has around 40,000 clones, over 90% seen once; the top ten hold about 4.6%. The sequencing input was blood. All receptors derive from a male donor with vitiligo.

This CDR3 reads CASSPHPTTRRSYNEQFF. For the CDR3, the DNA is TGTGCCAGTAGTCCCCACCCAACGACTAGACGGTCCTACAATGAGCAGTTCTTC. The J gene is TRBJ2-1, the V gene TRBV19; D perhaps matches TRBD2 (6 bases). Trimming cost V 5 bases and J 1 base, with 21 bases left between them. The CDR3 consists of 18 residues. Germline V gene sequence: CDR1 LNHDA, CDR2 SQIVND (reference sequence).

CDR3 amino acids: CASSRRITSTDTQYF. The CDR3 bases are TGTGCCAGCAGCCGCAGGATTACCAGCACAGATACGCAGTATTTT. The chain couples TRBV11-2 to TRBJ2-3; D unresolved. Germline CDR1 SGHAT, CDR2 FQNNGV. This CDR3 has 15 residues. The V and J ends lost 5 bases and 0 bases respectively, with 12 bases between them.

The chain couples TRBV18 to TRBJ2-2; the match to TRBD2 covers 9 bases. The germline V gene has CDR1 KGHSH and CDR2 LQKENI. V shed 1 base and J 3 bases; nucleotides not matched to a gene: 0. The CDR3 covers 15 residues. Here the CDR3 reads CASSPLAGDTGELFF. CDR3 nucleotide sequence: TGTGCCAGCTCACCACTAGCGGGGGACACCGGGGAGCTGTTTTTT.

The chain has TRBV2 and TRBJ2-5; 7 nucleotides line up with TRBD2. V shed 10 bases and J 3 bases; nucleotides not matched to a gene: 11. The CDR3 length is 14 residues. CDR1 SNHLY and CDR2 FYNNEI come from the germline V gene. CDR3: CATSAVAGEETQYF. The CDR3 DNA sequence: TGTGCCACCTCGGCGGTGGCGGGGGAAGAGACCCAGTACTTC.

The genes are TRBV7-8 and TRBJ2-1; 15 bases match TRBD2. The junction had 9 bases not matched to a gene; V was cut back by 5 bases and J by 7 bases. The germline V gene encodes CDR1 SGHVS and CDR2 FQNEAQ. The CDR3 is 17 amino acids. This CDR3 reads CASSPIPGLAGGNEQFF. The CDR3 DNA sequence: TGTGCCAGCAGCCCCATCCCGGGACTAGCGGGGGGAAATGAGCAGTTCTTC.

The V and J genes are TRBV13 and TRBJ2-7; D is possibly TRBD2 (5 bases). The CDR3 consists of 13 residues. Trimming removed 5 bases from V and 2 bases from J, with 10 bases in between. Germline CDR1 PRHDT, CDR2 FYEKMQ (reference sequence). The CDR3 coding sequence is TGTGCCAGCAGCCCCGAGGGAACCTACGAGCAGTACTTC. It is translated as CASSPEGTYEQYF. Full variable domain (missing parts from reference TRBV13 and TRBJ2-7): AAGVIQSPRHLIKEKRETATLKCYPIPRHDTVYWYQQGPGQDPQFLISFYEKMQSDKGSIPDRFSAQQFSDYHSELNMSSLELGDSALYFCASSPEGTYEQYFGPGTRLTVT.

CDR3 sequence (DNA): TGTGCCAGCCCGCCAGGGACTCATCCACGCGGGGACACTGAAGCTTTCTTT. This translates into CASPPGTHPRGDTEAFF. V gene TRBV18 combines with J gene TRBJ1-1; possible D gene TRBD1, 5 bases. CDR1 and CDR2 from the germline V gene are KGHSH and LQKENI. Trimming cost V 8 bases and J 3 bases, with 25 bases left between them. The CDR3 runs 17 residues.

The rearrangement uses TRBV5-5 and TRBJ2-1; TRBD2 matches 11 bases. This CDR3 comprises 15 residues. Per germline, CDR1 SGHKS and CDR2 YYEKEE (reference sequence). Trimming cost V 5 bases and J 6 bases; bases outside gene matches: 7. The DNA for the CDR3 is TGTGCCAGCAGTTTACTAGCGGGGGTTGGCAATGAGCAGTTCTTC. It codes for CASSLLAGVGNEQFF.

The chain links TRBV15 to TRBJ2-1; TRBD2 matches at 10 bases. J was trimmed by 7 bases and V by 3 bases; bases with no gene match: 6. The V gene's germline CDR1 is LNHNV and CDR2 YYDKDF (reference sequence). CDR3 length: 15 residues. The chain's CDR3 is CATSSSLAGVNEQFF. CDR3 nucleotide sequence: TGTGCCACCAGCAGCTCTCTAGCGGGGGTAAATGAGCAGTTCTTC.

This clone was seen a few times. This may be a read error: a much more frequent sequence differs by one nucleotide. The chain combines TRBV4-3 with TRBJ2-6, with D maybe TRBD1 (5 bases). The CDR3 loop spans 16 amino acids. Germline V gene lookup returns CDR1 LGHNA and CDR2 YSLEER. V lost 0 bases and J lost 0, with 6 bases in between. The CDR3 DNA reads TGCGCCAGCAGCCAAGATACAGGCTCTGGGGCCAACGTCCTGACTTTC. Translation: CASSQDTGSGANVLTF.

This chain links TRBV7-9 with TRBJ2-1; D perhaps matches TRBD2 (6 bases). From germline, CDR1 is SEHNR and CDR2 FQNEAQ (reference sequence). V was trimmed by 7 bases and J by 0 bases, leaving 16 bases between them. The CDR3 sequence is 16 residues long. The DNA for the CDR3 is TGTGCCAGCATGGGGGGATCAGAAGGCTCCTACAATGAGCAGTTCTTC. This sequence encodes CASMGGSEGSYNEQFF.

The genes are TRBV19 and TRBJ1-1; D is ambiguous. Looked up from germline, CDR1 is LNHDA and CDR2 is SQIVND (reference sequence). The CDR3 is 11 amino acids. V was cut by 7 bases and J by 0 bases, with 3 bases left in between. The CDR3 reads CASTLNTEAFF. The CDR3 coding sequence is TGTGCCAGTACTCTGAACACTGAAGCTTTCTTT. The complete variable domain, with remaining parts taken from reference TRBV19 and TRBJ1-1, reads DGGITQSPKYLFRKEGQNVTLSCEQNLNHDAMYWYRQDPGQGLRLIYYSQIVNDFQKGDIAEGYSVSREKKESFPLTVTSAQKNPTAFYLCASTLNTEAFFGQGTRLTVV.

This clone was detected only once. The rearrangement links TRBV6-6 to TRBJ2-2; 7 bases map to TRBD1. This CDR3 region has 14 residues. Losses at the gene ends were 5 bases for V and 4 bases for J; bases not matched to a gene: 4. Per germline, CDR1 MNHNY and CDR2 SVGAGI (reference sequence). The CDR3 protein is CASSPGQVTGELFF. In DNA, the CDR3 is TGTGCCAGCAGTCCTGGACAGGTCACCGGGGAGCTGTTTTTT.

The rearrangement links TRBV2 to TRBJ2-2, with TRBD2 matching 10 bases. The CDR3 sequence is 16 residues long. Germline V gene data show CDR1 as SNHLY and CDR2 as FYNNEI. V was clipped by 0 bases and J by 8 bases; unmatched bases: 6. The CDR3 nucleotides are TGTGCCAGCAGTGAAGCGCGAAGCGGGGGGGCTGGGGAGCTGTTTTTT. Amino acid sequence: CASSEARSGGAGELFF.

This sequence joins TRBV7-9 and TRBJ2-7; D call uncertain. Germline CDR1 SEHNR, CDR2 FQNEAQ (reference sequence). This CDR3 is built from 11 residues. V lost 0 bases and J lost 6, with 3 bases in between. CDR3 sequence (DNA): TGTGCCAGCAGCTTAGCACTCGAGCAGTACTTC. Its translation: CASSLALEQYF.

V usage is TRBV23-1 and J usage is TRBJ2-3; the D gene is possibly TRBD2 (6 bases). TRBV23-1 is given ORF status, its function remaining uncertain. The germline V and J ends were trimmed by 5 bases and 2 bases, with 26 bases remaining between them. The CDR3 totals 19 residues. DNA for the CDR3: TGCGCCAGCAGTACCGCCTACCGCCAAGAGGCGCGGGACACAGATACGCAGTATTTT. Protein product: CASSTAYRQEARDTDTQYF.

The rearrangement uses TRBV19 and TRBJ1-1; perhaps TRBD1 as D (6 bases). Germline assignment: CDR1 LNHDA and CDR2 SQIVND (reference sequence). The V end was cut by 7 bases, the J end by 3 bases, with 12 bases between. This CDR3 is built from 13 residues. DNA of the CDR3: TGTGCCAGTAACCAGGGGAGGGACACTGAAGCTTTCTTT. Protein sequence: CASNQGRDTEAFF.

V gene TRBV19 combines with J gene TRBJ2-2; D possibly corresponds to TRBD1 (6 bases). The ends were cut back, 10 bases at V and 5 bases at J, with 23 bases in the middle. The germline CDR1 and CDR2 sequences are LNHDA and SQIVND (reference sequence). CDR3 length: 16 amino acids. CDR3 sequence: CATRSRARGFTGELFF. DNA for the CDR3: TGTGCCACCCGATCCCGGGCCAGGGGTTTTACCGGGGAGCTGTTTTTT.

V usage is TRBV28 and J usage is TRBJ2-7; TRBD2 aligns across 8 bases. Germline lookup yields CDR1 MDHEN and CDR2 SYDVKM. The CDR3 loop spans 12 amino acids. V was pared by 8 bases and J by 4 bases, with 4 bases of the junction left unmatched. CDR3 sequence: CASSSGGYEQYF. The CDR3 coding sequence is TGTGCCAGCTCCTCGGGGGGGTACGAGCAGTACTTC. Based on the CDR3 plus reference TRBV28 and TRBJ2-7, the full variable domain is DVKVTQSSRYLVKRTGEKVFLECVQDMDHENMFWYRQDPGLGLRLIYFSYDVKMKEKGDIPEGYSVSREKKERFSLILESASTNQTSMYLCASSSGGYEQYFGPGTRLTVT.

The chain links TRBV6-5 to TRBJ2-1, with 11 nucleotides matching TRBD1. Per germline, CDR1 MNHEY and CDR2 SVGAGI. This CDR3 region has 13 residues. J gave up 12 bases and V 0 bases, and 1 base lay outside the gene matches. CDR3 sequence: CASSYSGTGGQFF. The CDR3 DNA reads TGTGCCAGCAGTTACTCGGGGACAGGGGGGCAGTTCTTC.

V is TRBV4-1 and J is TRBJ2-5, with TRBD2 matching over 8 bases. CDR3 length equals 14 residues. Unmatched junction bases numbered 5, after V lost 1 base and J lost 7 bases. Germline V lookup: CDR1 MGHRA, CDR2 YSYEKL. In nucleotides, the CDR3 is TGCGCCAGCAGCCAAGTTAGCGGGGCCGGGACCCAGTACTTC. Its protein product is CASSQVSGAGTQYF.

The J gene is TRBJ2-5, the V gene TRBV5-4; D remains ambiguous. Germline V gene lookup returns CDR1 SGHNT and CDR2 YYREEE (reference sequence). The CDR3 is 11 residues long. Trimming took 6 bases from V and 5 from J, leaving 8 bases between them. This CDR3 is CASTSGETQYF. DNA of the CDR3: TGTGCCAGCACCTCCGGGGAGACCCAGTACTTC.

This clone was seen only once. The V call is TRBV7-9, the J call TRBJ2-3, with D uncertain. The CDR3 loop spans 14 amino acids. The germline V gene encodes CDR1 SEHNR and CDR2 FQNEAQ (reference sequence). The ends were cut back, 4 bases at V and 2 bases at J, with 10 bases in the middle. The CDR3 sequence is CASSSSRVTDTQYF. The CDR3 DNA reads TGTGCCAGCAGCTCCAGCCGGGTCACAGATACGCAGTATTTT.

The chain joins TRBV5-4 to TRBJ2-1; D not resolved. The CDR3 has 15 residues. Between the trimmed V and J ends, which lost 0 bases and 3 bases, there was a span of 10 bases. CDR1 and CDR2 (germline): SGHNT, YYREEE (reference sequence). In nucleotides, the CDR3 is TGTGCCAGCAGCTTGGAGACGGGTCTCTACAATGAGCAGTTCTTC. It is translated as CASSLETGLYNEQFF.

The CDR3 here is CASSLPGGGTEAFF. Written as DNA, the CDR3 is TGTGCCAGCAGCTTACCAGGTGGGGGGACTGAAGCTTTCTTT. This chain uses TRBV7-9 with TRBJ1-1; the D gene is possibly TRBD1 (5 bases). The germline gives CDR1 SEHNR, CDR2 FQNEAQ (reference sequence). The CDR3 runs to 14 residues. Between the trimmed V and J ends, which lost 2 bases and 5 bases, there was a span of 12 bases. The whole variable domain, remainder taken from reference TRBV7-9 and TRBJ1-1, is DTGVSQNPRHKITKRGQNVTFRCDPISEHNRLYWYRQTLGQGPEFLTYFQNEAQLEKSRLLSDRFSAERPKGSFSTLEIQRTEQGDSAMYLCASSLPGGGTEAFFGQGTRLTVV.

The rearrangement joins TRBV29-1 to TRBJ1-6, with a possible D match to TRBD1 (5 bases). The germline gives CDR1 SQVTM, CDR2 ANQGSEA. The ends were cut back, 4 bases at V and 8 bases at J, with 12 bases in the middle. This CDR3 has 13 residues. The CDR3 loop is CSVGEGWDSPLHF. The CDR3 bases are TGCAGCGTTGGGGAGGGGTGGGATTCACCCCTCCACTTT.